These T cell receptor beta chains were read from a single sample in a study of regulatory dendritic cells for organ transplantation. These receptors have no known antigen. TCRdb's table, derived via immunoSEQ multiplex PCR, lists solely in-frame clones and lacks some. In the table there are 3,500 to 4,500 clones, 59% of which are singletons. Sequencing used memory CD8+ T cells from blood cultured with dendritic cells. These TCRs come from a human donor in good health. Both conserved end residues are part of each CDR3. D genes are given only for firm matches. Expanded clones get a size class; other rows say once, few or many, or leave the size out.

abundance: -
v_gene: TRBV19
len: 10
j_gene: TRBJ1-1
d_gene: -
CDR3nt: TGTGCCAGCCTAGACACTGAAGCTTTCTTT
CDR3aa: CASLDTEAFF

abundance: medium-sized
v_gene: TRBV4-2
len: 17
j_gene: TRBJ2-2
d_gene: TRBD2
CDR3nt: TGTGCCAGCAGCCAAGCTGGCGGGGGACTGAAGGCCGGGGAGCTGTTTTTT
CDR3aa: CASSQAGGGLKAGELFF

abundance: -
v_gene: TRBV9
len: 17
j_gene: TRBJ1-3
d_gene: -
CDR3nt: TGTGCCAGCAGCCCATGGCAACAGGGAGTATCTGGAAACACCATATATTTT
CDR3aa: CASSPWQQGVSGNTIYF

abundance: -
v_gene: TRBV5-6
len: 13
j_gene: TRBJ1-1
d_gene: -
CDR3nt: TGTGCCAGCAGCTTGGGAGATACCACTGAAGCTTTCTTT
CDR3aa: CASSLGDTTEAFF

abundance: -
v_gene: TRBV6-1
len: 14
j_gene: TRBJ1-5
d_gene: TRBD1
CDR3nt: TGTGCCAGCAGCCTGACAGGGGGCGGCCAGCCCCAGCATTTT
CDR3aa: CASSLTGGGQPQHF

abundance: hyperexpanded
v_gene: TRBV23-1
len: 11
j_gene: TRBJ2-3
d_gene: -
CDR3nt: TGCGCCAGCAGCAAATCAGATACGCAGTATTTT
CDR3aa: CASSKSDTQYF

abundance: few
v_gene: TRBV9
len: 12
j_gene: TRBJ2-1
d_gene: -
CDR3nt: TGTGCCAGCAGCGTCAACTACAATGAGCAGTTCTTC
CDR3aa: CASSVNYNEQFF

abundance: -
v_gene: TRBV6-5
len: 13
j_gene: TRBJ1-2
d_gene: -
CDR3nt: TGTGCCAGCACCACCGGACAGCTTATGGGCTACACCTTC
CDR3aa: CASTTGQLMGYTF

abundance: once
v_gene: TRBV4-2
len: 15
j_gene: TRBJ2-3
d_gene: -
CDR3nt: TGTGCCAGCAGCCAAGATAATAGGGGGTCAGATACGCAGTATTTT
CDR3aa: CASSQDNRGSDTQYF

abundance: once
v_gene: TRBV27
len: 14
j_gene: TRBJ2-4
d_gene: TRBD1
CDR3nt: TGTGCCAGCAGTTTGGGACAGGGGGGGCACATTCAGTACTTC
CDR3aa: CASSLGQGGHIQYF

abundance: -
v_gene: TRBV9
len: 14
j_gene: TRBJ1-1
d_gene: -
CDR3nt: TGTGCCAGCAGCGCGGGGGACTTGAACACTGAAGCTTTCTTT
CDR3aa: CASSAGDLNTEAFF

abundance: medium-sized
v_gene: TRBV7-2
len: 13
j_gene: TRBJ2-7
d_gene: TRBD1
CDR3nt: TGTGCCAGCAGCGGACAGGACTCCTACGAGCAGTACTTC
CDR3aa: CASSGQDSYEQYF

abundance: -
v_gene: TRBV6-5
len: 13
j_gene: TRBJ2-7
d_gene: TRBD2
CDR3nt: TGTGCCAGCAGCCGTGGACTAGCATCCGAGCAGTACTTC
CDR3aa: CASSRGLASEQYF

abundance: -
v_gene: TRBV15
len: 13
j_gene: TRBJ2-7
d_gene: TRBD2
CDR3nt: TGTGCCACCAGCAGTCGGGAGGCCTACGAGCAGTACTTC
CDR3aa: CATSSREAYEQYF

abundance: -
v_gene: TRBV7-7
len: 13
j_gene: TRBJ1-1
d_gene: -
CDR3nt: TGTGCCAGCAGCTTAGGACAGAACACTGAAGCTTTCTTT
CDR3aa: CASSLGQNTEAFF

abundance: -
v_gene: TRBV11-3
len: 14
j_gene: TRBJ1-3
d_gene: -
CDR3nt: TGTGCCAGCAGCCAAACAGGGCCTGGAAACACCATATATTTT
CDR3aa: CASSQTGPGNTIYF

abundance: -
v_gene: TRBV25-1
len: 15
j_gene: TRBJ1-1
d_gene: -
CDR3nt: TGTGCCAGCAGTGAATTGCGGGGCCGGATCCCTGAAGCTTTCTTT
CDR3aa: CASSELRGRIPEAFF

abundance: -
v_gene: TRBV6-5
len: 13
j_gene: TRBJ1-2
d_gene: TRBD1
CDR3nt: TGTGCCGCAGGACAGGAGGGCAACTATGGCTACACCTTC
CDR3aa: CAAGQEGNYGYTF

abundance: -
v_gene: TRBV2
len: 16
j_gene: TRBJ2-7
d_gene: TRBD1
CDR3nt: TGTGCCAGCAGGAACCTAAAGGGACAGGCCAACTACGAGCAGTACTTC
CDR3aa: CASRNLKGQANYEQYF

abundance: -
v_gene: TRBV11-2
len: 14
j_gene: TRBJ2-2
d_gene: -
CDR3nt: TGTGCCAGCAGCCTAACCCCCGGTACCGGGGAGCTGTTTTTT
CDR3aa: CASSLTPGTGELFF

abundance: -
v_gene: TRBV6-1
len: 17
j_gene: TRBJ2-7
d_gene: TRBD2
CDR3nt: TGTGCCAGCAGTGAACCTTACGGGACTAGCGGCTCCTACGAGCAGTACTTC
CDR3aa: CASSEPYGTSGSYEQYF

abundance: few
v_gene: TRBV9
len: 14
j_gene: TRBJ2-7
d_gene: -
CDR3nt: TGTGCCAGCAGTGACGGGGGAAACCCCTACGAGCAGTACTTC
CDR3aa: CASSDGGNPYEQYF

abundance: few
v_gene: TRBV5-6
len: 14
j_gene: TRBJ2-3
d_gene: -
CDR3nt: TGTGCCAGCAGCGCGGGCCGGGGGATAGATACGCAGTATTTT
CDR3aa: CASSAGRGIDTQYF

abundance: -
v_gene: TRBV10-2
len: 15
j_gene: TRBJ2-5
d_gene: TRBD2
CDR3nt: TGCGCCAGCAGGGCCCGGGGGGGCGGTGGAGAGACCCAGTACTTC
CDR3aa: CASRARGGGGETQYF

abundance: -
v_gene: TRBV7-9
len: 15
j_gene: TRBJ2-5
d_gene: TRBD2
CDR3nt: TGTGCCAGCAGCCCATTCGGGGGGGTAGGGGAGACCCAGTACTTC
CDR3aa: CASSPFGGVGETQYF

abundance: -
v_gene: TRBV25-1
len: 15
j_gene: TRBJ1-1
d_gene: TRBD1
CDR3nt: TGTGCCACCCATCCGCGAACAGGGGGGAACACTGAAGCTTTCTTT
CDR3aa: CATHPRTGGNTEAFF

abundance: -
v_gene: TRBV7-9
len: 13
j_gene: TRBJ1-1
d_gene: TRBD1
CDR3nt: TGTGCCAGCAGCTTAGAGCAGGGGGCTGAAGCTTTCTTT
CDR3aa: CASSLEQGAEAFF

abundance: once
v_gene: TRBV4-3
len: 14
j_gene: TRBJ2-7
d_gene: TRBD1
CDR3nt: TGCGCCAGCAGCCAAGGTCAGGGGGCGTACGAGCAGTACTTC
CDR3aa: CASSQGQGAYEQYF

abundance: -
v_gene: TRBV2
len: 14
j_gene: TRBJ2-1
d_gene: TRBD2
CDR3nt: TGTGCCAGCAGTGGACTAGCGGCGAAGGGAGAGCAGTTCTTC
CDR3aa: CASSGLAAKGEQFF

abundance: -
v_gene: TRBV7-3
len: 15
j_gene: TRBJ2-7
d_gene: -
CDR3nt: TGTGCCAGCAGCTTAACGGAGGGAGCCGCCCACGAGCAGTACTTC
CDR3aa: CASSLTEGAAHEQYF

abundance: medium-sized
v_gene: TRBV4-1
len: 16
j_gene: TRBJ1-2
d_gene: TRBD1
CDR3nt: TGCGCCAGCAGCCTTTCACAGGGGATAGTGAGCTATGGCTACACCTTC
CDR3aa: CASSLSQGIVSYGYTF

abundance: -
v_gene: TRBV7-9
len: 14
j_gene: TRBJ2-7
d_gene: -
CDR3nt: TGTGCCAGCAGCGCGCGGGACGGGTCCTACGAGCAGTACTTC
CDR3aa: CASSARDGSYEQYF

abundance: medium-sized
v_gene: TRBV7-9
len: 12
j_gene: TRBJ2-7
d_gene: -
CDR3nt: TGTGCCAGCAGCTCGAACCTATACGAGCAGTACTTC
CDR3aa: CASSSNLYEQYF

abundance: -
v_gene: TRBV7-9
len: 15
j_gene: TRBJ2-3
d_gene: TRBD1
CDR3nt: TGTGCCAGCAGCGCTCCGGGACAGAACACAGATACGCAGTATTTT
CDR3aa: CASSAPGQNTDTQYF

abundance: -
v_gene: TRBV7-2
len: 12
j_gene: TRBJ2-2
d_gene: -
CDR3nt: TGTGCCAGCAGACCCACTCCCGGGGAGCTGTTTTTT
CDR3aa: CASRPTPGELFF